The next 29 T cell receptor beta chains were all read from a single sample in a study of T cells in tuberculosis. Libraries were prepared by immunoSEQ multiplex PCR; TCRdb keeps only in-frame clonotypes and omits some of them. The sample lists about 35,000 clones, less than 95% seen once, with approximately 7.5% in the top ten. Sequencing used PBMCs. These receptors all stem from a donor aged 5 to 30 with latent tuberculosis or without tuberculosis infection. Some clones in this sample may be carry-over from other donors' samples.

The chain carries TRBV7-6 and TRBJ1-4, with a weak D call TRBD1 (5 bases). From germline, CDR1 is SGHVS and CDR2 FNYEAQ. The CDR3 is 16 residues long. Deletions cut 5 bases from V and 5 bases from J, with 18 bases between. CDR3 residues: CASSPDQTALNEKLFF. The CDR3 DNA is TGTGCCAGCAGCCCTGACCAGACAGCCCTCAATGAAAAACTGTTTTTT. The full variable domain, its missing parts supplied by reference TRBV7-6 and TRBJ1-4, is GAGVSQSPRYKVTKRGQDVALRCDPISGHVSLYWYRQALGQGPEFLTYFNYEAQQDKSGLPNDRFSAERPEGSISTLTIQRTEQRDSAMYRCASSPDQTALNEKLFFGSGTQLSVL.

The chain recombines TRBV5-1 with TRBJ1-2; 10 bases are shared with TRBD1. Trimming cost V 0 bases and J 2 bases; bases outside gene matches: 4. This CDR3 has 16 amino acids. CDR1 and CDR2 (germline): SGHRS, YFSETQ. Here the CDR3 DNA reads TGCGCCAGCAGCTTGGGGGACAGGGGTCACAACTATGGCTACACCTTC. It translates to CASSLGDRGHNYGYTF.

The J gene is TRBJ1-1, the V gene TRBV19; 8 positions match TRBD1. J was trimmed by 6 bases and V by 5 bases; bases with no gene match: 5. The CDR3 runs to 13 residues. From germline, CDR1 is LNHDA and CDR2 SQIVND (reference sequence). The CDR3 region has the DNA TGTGCCAGTAGTCGACAGGGGAGAGCTGAAGCTTTCTTT. It yields the protein CASSRQGRAEAFF.

This rearrangement joins TRBV10-3 to TRBJ2-7, with 10 bases lining up with TRBD1. CDR3 length equals 13 residues. The J segment lost 4 bases and the V segment lost 6 bases, leaving 3 bases of the junction unmatched. Germline V gene lookup returns CDR1 ENHRY and CDR2 SYGVKD. CDR3: CAISDRGQYEQYF. The DNA of the CDR3 is TGTGCCATCAGCGACAGGGGGCAATACGAGCAGTACTTC.

The rearrangement uses TRBV7-6 and TRBJ2-3, with 10 bases fitting TRBD2. The CDR3 totals 17 residues. The J segment lost 0 bases and the V segment lost 4 bases, leaving 7 bases of the junction unmatched. CDR1 and CDR2 (germline): SGHVS, FNYEAQ. This chain's CDR3 is CASSSSGGVPSTDTQYF. For the CDR3, the DNA is TGTGCCAGCAGCTCTAGCGGGGGCGTTCCTAGCACAGATACGCAGTATTTT.

This chain uses TRBV19 with TRBJ2-6, with 12 bases matching TRBD2. This CDR3 has 20 residues. Germline CDR1 reads LNHDA; CDR2 reads SQIVND (reference sequence). After removal of 4 bases from V and 0 bases from J, the junction contained 10 bases not matched to a gene. The chain's CDR3 is CASSNGPSGRVPSGANVLTF. DNA of the CDR3: TGTGCCAGTAGTAACGGGCCTAGCGGGAGGGTACCCTCTGGGGCCAACGTCCTGACTTTC.

The chain joins TRBV5-1 to TRBJ2-1, with 9 bases matching TRBD2. The CDR3 contains 15 residues. Germline V gives CDR1 SGHRS, CDR2 YFSETQ. Trimming at V came to 0 bases and at J to 3 bases, leaving 1 base not matched to a gene. The CDR3 DNA reads TGCGCCAGCAGCTTGGCTAGCGGGATCTACAATGAGCAGTTCTTC. Translated, it gives CASSLASGIYNEQFF. Drawing the rest from reference TRBV5-1 and TRBJ2-1, the complete variable domain is KAGVTQTPRYLIKTRGQQVTLSCSPISGHRSVSWYQQTPGQGLQFLFEYFSETQRNKGNFPGRFSGRQFSNSRSEMNVSTLELGDSALYLCASSLASGIYNEQFFGPGTRLTVL.

This chain connects TRBV6-5 to TRBJ2-7, with D perhaps matching TRBD2 (5 bases). This CDR3 spans 14 amino acids. Germline values: CDR1 MNHEY, CDR2 SVGAGI. The V end was cut by 5 bases, the J end by 4 bases, with 15 bases between. The CDR3, as DNA: TGTGCCAGCAGTACGGCTAGCCCAGTTTACGAGCAGTACTTC. The encoded protein is CASSTASPVYEQYF.

V and J are TRBV7-9 and TRBJ2-1; 11 nucleotides agree with TRBD2. CDR1 SEHNR and CDR2 FQNEAQ come from the germline V gene (reference sequence). J lost 7 bases, V lost 1 base, and 6 bases had no gene match. The CDR3 totals 16 residues. The CDR3: CASSLEIGTSGNEQFF. Here the CDR3 DNA reads TGTGCCAGCAGCTTAGAGATCGGGACTAGCGGAAATGAGCAGTTCTTC.

V usage is TRBV6-5 and J usage is TRBJ2-7; unclear D gene. The CDR3 loop spans 14 amino acids. Deletions cut 4 bases from V and 1 base from J, with 11 bases between. Germline CDR1 is MNHEY and CDR2 is SVGAGI. CDR3 bases: TGTGCCAGCAGTTTCCGTGGAGTTTCCTACGAGCAGTACTTC. It is translated as CASSFRGVSYEQYF.

V and J are TRBV6-1 and TRBJ1-2; 7 bases match TRBD1. The CDR3 has 12 residues. Germline V gives CDR1 MNHNS, CDR2 SASEGT. V trimming: 11 bases; J trimming: 8 bases; junction bases outside the gene matches: 11. The CDR3 protein is CAGAGTGEGYTF. The CDR3 coding sequence is TGTGCCGGTGCCGGCACAGGGGAGGGCTACACCTTC.

The table lists this clone with a few counts. The chain couples TRBV28 to TRBJ2-7; 8 bases fit TRBD1. The CDR3 covers 14 residues. Germline-derived CDR1 and CDR2 are MDHEN and SYDVKM. V was clipped by 3 bases and J by 3 bases; unmatched bases: 4. DNA for the CDR3: TGTGCCAGCAGTTTTCCGACAGGGGTCTACGAGCAGTACTTC. Protein product: CASSFPTGVYEQYF.

The genes are TRBV5-1 and TRBJ2-2; 8 bases match TRBD2. V dropped 0 bases and J dropped 5; count of bases not matched to a gene: 6. The germline V gene has CDR1 SGHRS and CDR2 YFSETQ. This CDR3 has 16 amino acids. The CDR3 DNA follows: TGCGCCAGCAGCTTGGCTCCAGCGGGAGCGACCGGGGAGCTGTTTTTT. It is translated as CASSLAPAGATGELFF. Using reference TRBV5-1 and TRBJ2-2 for the parts outside the CDR3, the full variable domain is KAGVTQTPRYLIKTRGQQVTLSCSPISGHRSVSWYQQTPGQGLQFLFEYFSETQRNKGNFPGRFSGRQFSNSRSEMNVSTLELGDSALYLCASSLAPAGATGELFFGEGSRLTVL.

V and J are TRBV5-1 and TRBJ1-4; 7 bases align to TRBD1. This CDR3 is built from 15 residues. The germline gives CDR1 SGHRS, CDR2 YFSETQ. The ends lost 0 bases at V and 7 bases at J; junction bases unmatched: 6. Here the CDR3 DNA reads TGCGCCAGCAGCTTGGAAGGGACAGCAGTTGAAAAACTGTTTTTT. Translating gives CASSLEGTAVEKLFF.

The rearrangement uses TRBV13 and TRBJ1-5, with D unresolved. The germline CDR1 and CDR2 sequences are PRHDT and FYEKMQ (reference sequence). Between the trimmed V and J ends, which lost 5 bases and 6 bases, there was a span of 8 bases. The length of the CDR3 is 12 residues. CDR3 region: CASSVDGQPQHF. The CDR3 DNA sequence: TGTGCCAGCAGCGTAGACGGTCAGCCCCAGCATTTT.

The chain recombines TRBV2 with TRBJ2-2; TRBD1 matches at 9 bases. The CDR3 loop spans 15 amino acids. Per germline, CDR1 SNHLY and CDR2 FYNNEI. J lost 0 bases, V lost 7 bases, and 3 bases had no gene match. The CDR3 DNA reads as TGTGCCAGCACTTGGACAGGGGCGAACACCGGGGAGCTGTTTTTT. It encodes CASTWTGANTGELFF.

This clone was observed a single time. The chain combines TRBV7-9 with TRBJ2-7, with D perhaps TRBD2 (5 bases). Germline assignment: CDR1 SEHNR and CDR2 FQNEAQ (reference sequence). The length of the CDR3 is 14 residues. The V end was cut by 1 base, the J end by 3 bases, with 10 bases between. DNA for the CDR3: TGTGCCAGCAGCTTAGGCGGGTCATTCTACGAGCAGTACTTC. This codes for CASSLGGSFYEQYF.

For this clone: The junction does not match germline at one end; this may be a read error. The chain has TRBV27 and TRBJ1-2; 7 positions match TRBD1. The germline gives CDR1 MNHEY, CDR2 SMNVEV (reference sequence). This CDR3 region has 14 residues. CDR3 coding DNA: TGTGCCAGCAGAGCAGGGACAGCACCCTATGACTACACCTTC. Its protein is CASRAGTAPYDYTF.

This chain links TRBV10-3 with TRBJ2-7; 9 nucleotides line up with TRBD2. The CDR3 runs 16 residues. J lost 0 bases, V lost 2 bases, and 5 bases had no gene match. The V gene's germline CDR1 is ENHRY and CDR2 SYGVKD. CDR3 DNA: TGTGCCATCAGTGAGGGGGCGCGGGGGGGCTCCTACGAGCAGTACTTC. Residues: CAISEGARGGSYEQYF.

The chain uses TRBV5-1 and TRBJ2-2; D might be TRBD2 (5 bases). CDR1 SGHRS and CDR2 YFSETQ come from the germline V gene. There are 15 residues in the CDR3. Trimming stripped 2 bases from V and 1 base from J, with 9 bases between. CDR3 loop: CASSFGSGNTGELFF. DNA of the CDR3: TGCGCCAGCAGCTTTGGCAGCGGGAACACCGGGGAGCTGTTTTTT.

The chain links TRBV6-1 to TRBJ1-4; tentatively, D is TRBD1 (6 bases). V was clipped by 5 bases and J by 4 bases, with 14 bases between them. The CDR3 loop spans 15 amino acids. Germline-derived CDR1 and CDR2 are MNHNS and SASEGT. In DNA, the CDR3 is TGTGCCAGCAGTCCTCAGGGGATTTTTAATGAAAAACTGTTTTTT. Translating gives CASSPQGIFNEKLFF.

The chain links TRBV28 to TRBJ2-7; tentative D call: TRBD1 (6 bases). The CDR3 has 14 residues. The V gene lost 6 bases and the J gene lost 2 bases, with 14 bases spanning the gap. Germline assignment: CDR1 MDHEN and CDR2 SYDVKM. The CDR3 sequence is CASSLPGHTYEQYF. In nucleotides, the CDR3 is TGTGCCAGCAGCTTACCGGGACATACCTACGAGCAGTACTTC. Variable domain in full (rest from reference TRBV28 and TRBJ2-7): DVKVTQSSRYLVKRTGEKVFLECVQDMDHENMFWYRQDPGLGLRLIYFSYDVKMKEKGDIPEGYSVSREKKERFSLILESASTNQTSMYLCASSLPGHTYEQYFGPGTRLTVT.

The chain recombines TRBV30 with TRBJ1-5; TRBD1 might be the D (5 bases). The CDR3 is made up of 13 amino acids. Trimming cost V 2 bases and J 4 bases, with 9 bases left between them. Germline values: CDR1 GTSNPN, CDR2 SVGIG (reference sequence). The CDR3 DNA sequence: TGTGCCTGGAGTTCCGGGGGGAATCAGCCCCAGCATTTT. It is translated as CAWSSGGNQPQHF.

V and J are TRBV10-2 and TRBJ2-3; TRBD1 matches 12 bases. V lost 5 bases to trimming and J lost 2 bases; unmatched junction nucleotides: 5. This CDR3 is built from 16 residues. From germline, CDR1 is WSHSY and CDR2 SAAADI. The CDR3 region has the DNA TGCGCCAGCAGTTTTCCGGGACAGGGGGCCACAGATACGCAGTATTTT. As protein: CASSFPGQGATDTQYF.

The V and J genes are TRBV13 and TRBJ2-3, with 7 bases matching TRBD2. This CDR3 spans 16 amino acids. Germline V gives CDR1 PRHDT, CDR2 FYEKMQ (reference sequence). The V gene end was trimmed by 8 bases and the J gene end by 0 bases; junction bases not matched to a gene: 11. The CDR3 DNA is TGTGCCAGCCTCCCCGGACTAGTATCTAGCACAGATACGCAGTATTTT. This gives the protein CASLPGLVSSTDTQYF. The complete variable domain, with remaining parts taken from reference TRBV13 and TRBJ2-3, reads AAGVIQSPRHLIKEKRETATLKCYPIPRHDTVYWYQQGPGQDPQFLISFYEKMQSDKGSIPDRFSAQQFSDYHSELNMSSLELGDSALYFCASLPGLVSSTDTQYFGPGTRLTVL.

The chain is built from TRBV4-1 and TRBJ1-2; 7 nucleotides line up with TRBD1. J was trimmed by 5 bases and V by 3 bases; bases with no gene match: 9. CDR1 and CDR2 (germline): MGHRA, YSYEKL. The CDR3 consists of 15 residues. CDR3 bases: TGCGCCAGCAGCCAGATTGACAGGGACGCATATGGCTACACCTTC. Translated, it gives CASSQIDRDAYGYTF.

This clone was counted a single time. In nucleotides, the CDR3 is TGCAGCGTTGAAGATCGGGGGGAGAACGGGAACACCGGGGAGCTGTTTTTT. This encodes CSVEDRGENGNTGELFF. The chain combines TRBV29-1 with TRBJ2-2; 7 bases are shared with TRBD2. Germline trimming cut 0 bases from V and 1 base from J; bases unmatched to any gene: 8. This CDR3 region has 17 residues. Germline V gives CDR1 SQVTM, CDR2 ANQGSEA.

This clone was recorded only once. The genes are TRBV6-1 and TRBJ1-1, with TRBD1 as a possible D gene (5 bases). Trimming removed 4 bases at V and 2 bases at J, with 14 bases between. The length of the CDR3 is 15 residues. CDR1 is MNHNS, CDR2 SASEGT, per germline. CDR3 nucleotides: TGTGCCAGCAGTGGCTTTTACGGGGGAAACACTGAAGCTTTCTTT. This translates into CASSGFYGGNTEAFF.

The CDR3 nucleotides are TGTGCCAGCAGTTACTCGCGAAGGGGTGGCTACGAGCAGTACTTC. This gives the protein CASSYSRRGGYEQYF. The chain recombines TRBV6-5 with TRBJ2-7; the D gene is possibly TRBD1 (5 bases). Germline CDR1 is MNHEY and CDR2 is SVGAGI. The CDR3 loop spans 15 amino acids. The germline V and J ends were trimmed by 0 bases and 3 bases, with 12 bases remaining between them.